This T cell receptor beta chain was captured in a study of T cell repertoires in cytomegalovirus infection. TCRdb recomputed calls from the reads with MiXCR, one row per CDR3 protein. The sample shows some 170,000 distinct CDR3 sequences, about 18% of them seen only once. Study-wide results and limits: HLA-C-restricted CMV-specific TCR beta clonotypes prevailed in the ex vivo response.

The CDR3 totals 12 residues. Germline CDR1 reads SGHVS; CDR2 reads FNYEAQ. Deletions cut 5 bases from V and 6 bases from J, with 8 bases between. This clonotype was seen a few times. Its matching antigen is unknown. The sample was CD8+ T cells from PBMCs. The chain recombines TRBV7-6 with TRBJ1-5; unclear D gene. This sequence was found in a human donor in good health (CMV status not recorded). Some clones in this sample may be carry-over from other donors' samples. CDR3 protein: CASSLVSQPQHF. The CDR3 bases are TGTGCCAGCAGCCTAGTCTCTCAGCCCCAGCATTTT.